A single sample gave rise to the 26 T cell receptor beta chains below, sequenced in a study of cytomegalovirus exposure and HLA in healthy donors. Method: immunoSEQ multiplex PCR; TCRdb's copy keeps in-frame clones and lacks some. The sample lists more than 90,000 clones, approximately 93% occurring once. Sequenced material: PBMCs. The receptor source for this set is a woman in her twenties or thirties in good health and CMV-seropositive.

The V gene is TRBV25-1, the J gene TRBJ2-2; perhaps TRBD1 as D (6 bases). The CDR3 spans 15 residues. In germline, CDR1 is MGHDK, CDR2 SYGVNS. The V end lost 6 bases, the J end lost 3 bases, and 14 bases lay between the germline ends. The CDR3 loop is CASRTGVRDTGELFF. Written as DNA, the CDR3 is TGTGCCAGCAGGACAGGAGTCAGGGACACCGGGGAGCTGTTTTTT.

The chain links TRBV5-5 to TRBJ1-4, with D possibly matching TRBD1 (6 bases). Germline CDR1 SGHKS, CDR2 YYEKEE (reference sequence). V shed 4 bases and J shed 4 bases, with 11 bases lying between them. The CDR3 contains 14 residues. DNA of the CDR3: TGTGCCAGCAGCCTAGGACAGATTAATGAAAAACTGTTTTTT. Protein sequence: CASSLGQINEKLFF.

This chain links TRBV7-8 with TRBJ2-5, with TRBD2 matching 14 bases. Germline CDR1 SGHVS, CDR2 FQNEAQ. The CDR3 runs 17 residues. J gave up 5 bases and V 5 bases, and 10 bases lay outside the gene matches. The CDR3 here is CASSTPKGLAGVETQYF. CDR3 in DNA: TGTGCCAGCAGCACGCCAAAGGGACTAGCGGGAGTGGAGACCCAGTACTTC.

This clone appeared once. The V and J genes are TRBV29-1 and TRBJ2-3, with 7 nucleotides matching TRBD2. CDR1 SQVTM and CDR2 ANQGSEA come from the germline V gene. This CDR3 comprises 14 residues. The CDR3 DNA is TGCACCGTACCCAGTAGCGGGAGCACAGATACGCAGTATTTT. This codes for CTVPSSGSTDTQYF.

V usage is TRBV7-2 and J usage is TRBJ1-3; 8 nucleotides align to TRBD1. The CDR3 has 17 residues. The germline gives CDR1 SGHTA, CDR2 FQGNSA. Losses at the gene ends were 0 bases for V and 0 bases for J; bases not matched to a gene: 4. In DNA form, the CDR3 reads TGTGCCAGCAGCTTAGCGGTGACAGGGGCCTCTGGAAACACCATATATTTT. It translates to CASSLAVTGASGNTIYF.

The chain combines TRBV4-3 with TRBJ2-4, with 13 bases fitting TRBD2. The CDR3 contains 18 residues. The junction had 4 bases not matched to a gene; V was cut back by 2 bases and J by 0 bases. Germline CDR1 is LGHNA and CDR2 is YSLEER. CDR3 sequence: CASSQWTSGSLAKNIQYF. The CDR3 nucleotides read TGCGCCAGCAGCCAATGGACTAGCGGGAGTCTAGCCAAAAACATTCAGTACTTC.

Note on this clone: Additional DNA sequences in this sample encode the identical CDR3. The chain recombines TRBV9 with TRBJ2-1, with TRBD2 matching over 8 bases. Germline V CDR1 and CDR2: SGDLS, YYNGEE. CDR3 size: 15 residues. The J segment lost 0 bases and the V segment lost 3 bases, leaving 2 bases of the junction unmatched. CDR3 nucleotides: TGTGCCAGCAGCGCCAGCGGGAGCTCCTACAATGAGCAGTTCTTC. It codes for CASSASGSSYNEQFF.

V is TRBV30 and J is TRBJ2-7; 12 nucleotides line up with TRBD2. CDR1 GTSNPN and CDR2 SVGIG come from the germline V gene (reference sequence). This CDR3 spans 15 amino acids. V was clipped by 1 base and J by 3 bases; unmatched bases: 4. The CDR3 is CAWSGGLAGFYEQYF. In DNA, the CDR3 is TGTGCCTGGAGTGGTGGACTAGCGGGATTCTACGAGCAGTACTTC.

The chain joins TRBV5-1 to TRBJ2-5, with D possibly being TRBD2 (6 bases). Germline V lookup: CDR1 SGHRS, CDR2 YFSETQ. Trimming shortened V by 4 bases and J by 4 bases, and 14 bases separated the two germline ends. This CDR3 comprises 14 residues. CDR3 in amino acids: CASSRSRAGETQYF. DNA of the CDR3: TGCGCCAGCAGCCGAAGCAGAGCGGGAGAGACCCAGTACTTC.

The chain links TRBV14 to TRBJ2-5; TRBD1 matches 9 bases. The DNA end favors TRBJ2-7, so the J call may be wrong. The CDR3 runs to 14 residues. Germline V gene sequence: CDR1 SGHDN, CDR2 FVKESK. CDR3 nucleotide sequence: TGTGCCAGCAGCTACGGACAGGGGCCCTACGAGCAGTACTTC. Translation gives CASSYGQGPYEQYF.

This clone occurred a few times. Written as DNA, the CDR3 is TGTGCCAGCAGTTACCAGACGGGAGTTCACTACGAGCAGTACTTC. Its protein product is CASSYQTGVHYEQYF. This chain connects TRBV6-5 to TRBJ2-7; D perhaps matches TRBD2 (6 bases). Per the germline V gene, CDR1 is MNHEY and CDR2 is SVGAGI. Trimming shortened V by 2 bases and J by 3 bases, and 14 bases separated the two germline ends. The CDR3 is 15 residues long.

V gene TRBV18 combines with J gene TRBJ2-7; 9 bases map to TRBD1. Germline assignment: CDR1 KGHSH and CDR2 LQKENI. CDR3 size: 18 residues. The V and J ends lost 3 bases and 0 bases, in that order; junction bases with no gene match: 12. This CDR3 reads CASSPRLQGARSSYEQYF. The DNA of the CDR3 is TGTGCCAGCTCACCCCGGCTACAGGGGGCGCGGAGCTCCTACGAGCAGTACTTC.

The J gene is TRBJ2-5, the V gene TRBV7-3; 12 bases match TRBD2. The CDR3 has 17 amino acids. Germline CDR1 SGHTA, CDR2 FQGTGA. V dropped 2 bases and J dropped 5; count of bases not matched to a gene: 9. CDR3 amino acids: CASSLLGLAGGSETQYF. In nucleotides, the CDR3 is TGTGCCAGCAGCTTACTAGGTCTAGCGGGAGGGAGCGAGACCCAGTACTTC.

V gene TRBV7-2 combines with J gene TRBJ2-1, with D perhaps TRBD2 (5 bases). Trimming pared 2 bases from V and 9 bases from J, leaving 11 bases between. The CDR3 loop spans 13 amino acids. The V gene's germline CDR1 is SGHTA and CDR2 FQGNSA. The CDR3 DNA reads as TGTGCCAGCAGCTTAATGGGAGTGGGTGAGCAGTTCTTC. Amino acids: CASSLMGVGEQFF.

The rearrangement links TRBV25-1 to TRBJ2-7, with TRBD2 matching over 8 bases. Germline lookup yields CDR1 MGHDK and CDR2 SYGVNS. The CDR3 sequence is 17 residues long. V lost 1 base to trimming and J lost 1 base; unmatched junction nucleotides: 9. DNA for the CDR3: TGTGCCAGCAGTGAATTGGGAGCGGGAGAGGGATCCTACGAGCAGTACTTC. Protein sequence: CASSELGAGEGSYEQYF.

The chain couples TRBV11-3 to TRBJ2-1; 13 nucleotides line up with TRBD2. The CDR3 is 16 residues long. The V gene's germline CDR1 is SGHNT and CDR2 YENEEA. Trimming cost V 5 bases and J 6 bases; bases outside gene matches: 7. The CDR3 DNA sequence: TGTGCCAGCAGCACGCGACTAGCGGGAGGCGGCAATGAGCAGTTCTTC. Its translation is CASSTRLAGGGNEQFF. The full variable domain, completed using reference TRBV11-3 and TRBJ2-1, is EAGVVQSPRYKIIEKKQPVAFWCNPISGHNTLYWYLQNLGQGPELLIRYENEEAVDDSQLPKDRFSAERLKGVDSTLKIQPAELGDSAVYLCASSTRLAGGGNEQFFGPGTRLTVL.

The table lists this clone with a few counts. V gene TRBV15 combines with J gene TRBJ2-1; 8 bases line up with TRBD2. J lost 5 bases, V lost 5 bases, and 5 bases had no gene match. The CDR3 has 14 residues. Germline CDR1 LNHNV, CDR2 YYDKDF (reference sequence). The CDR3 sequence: CATSFQRENNEQFF. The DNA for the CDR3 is TGTGCCACCAGCTTCCAGCGGGAGAACAATGAGCAGTTCTTC.

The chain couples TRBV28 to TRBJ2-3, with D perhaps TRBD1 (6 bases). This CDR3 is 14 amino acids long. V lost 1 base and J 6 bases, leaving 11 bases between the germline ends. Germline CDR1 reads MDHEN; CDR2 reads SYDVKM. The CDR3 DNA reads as TGTGCCAGCAGTTTATCAGGGGTGAGGGATACGCAGTATTTT. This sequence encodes CASSLSGVRDTQYF. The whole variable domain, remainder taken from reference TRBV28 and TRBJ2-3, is DVKVTQSSRYLVKRTGEKVFLECVQDMDHENMFWYRQDPGLGLRLIYFSYDVKMKEKGDIPEGYSVSREKKERFSLILESASTNQTSMYLCASSLSGVRDTQYFGPGTRLTVL.

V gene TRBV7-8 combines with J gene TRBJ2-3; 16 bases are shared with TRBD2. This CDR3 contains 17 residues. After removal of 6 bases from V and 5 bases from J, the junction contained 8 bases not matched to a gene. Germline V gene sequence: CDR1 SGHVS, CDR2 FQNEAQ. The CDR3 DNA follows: TGTGCCAGCAGGGGACTAGCGGGAGGGCCGGTGGGAGATACGCAGTATTTT. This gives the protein CASRGLAGGPVGDTQYF.

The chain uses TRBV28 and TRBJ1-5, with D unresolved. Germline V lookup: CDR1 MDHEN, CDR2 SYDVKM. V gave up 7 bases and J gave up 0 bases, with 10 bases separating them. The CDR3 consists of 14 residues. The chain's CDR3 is CASKPGNSNQPQHF. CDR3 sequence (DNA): TGTGCCAGCAAACCGGGAAATAGCAATCAGCCCCAGCATTTT. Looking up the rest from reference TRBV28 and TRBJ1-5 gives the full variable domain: DVKVTQSSRYLVKRTGEKVFLECVQDMDHENMFWYRQDPGLGLRLIYFSYDVKMKEKGDIPEGYSVSREKKERFSLILESASTNQTSMYLCASKPGNSNQPQHFGDGTRLSIL.

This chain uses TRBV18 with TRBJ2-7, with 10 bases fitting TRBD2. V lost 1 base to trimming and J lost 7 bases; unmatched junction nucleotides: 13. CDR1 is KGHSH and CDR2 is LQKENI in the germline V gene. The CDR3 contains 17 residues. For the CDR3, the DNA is TGTGCCAGCTCACCACTCCATAGCGGGAGGTATTCGGAAGAGCAGTACTTC. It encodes CASSPLHSGRYSEEQYF.

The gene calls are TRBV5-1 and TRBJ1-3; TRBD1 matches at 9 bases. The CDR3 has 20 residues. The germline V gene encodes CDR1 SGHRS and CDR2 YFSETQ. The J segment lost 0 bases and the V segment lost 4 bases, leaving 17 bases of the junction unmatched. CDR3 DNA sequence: TGCGCCAGCAGCCTCCTTCTACACGGGACAGGGAATTCCTCTGGAAACACCATATATTTT. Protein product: CASSLLLHGTGNSSGNTIYF.

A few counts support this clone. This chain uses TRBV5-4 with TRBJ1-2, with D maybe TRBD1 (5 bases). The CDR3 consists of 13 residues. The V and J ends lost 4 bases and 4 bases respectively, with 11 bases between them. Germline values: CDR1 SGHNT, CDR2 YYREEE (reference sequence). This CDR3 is CASSQGSSYGYTF. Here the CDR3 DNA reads TGTGCCAGCAGCCAGGGTTCAAGCTATGGCTACACCTTC.

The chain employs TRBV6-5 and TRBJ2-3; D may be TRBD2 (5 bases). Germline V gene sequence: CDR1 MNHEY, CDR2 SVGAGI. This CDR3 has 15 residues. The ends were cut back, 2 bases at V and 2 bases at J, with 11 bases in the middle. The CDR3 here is CASSYGGYDTDTQYF. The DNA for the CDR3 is TGTGCCAGCAGTTACGGAGGCTACGACACAGATACGCAGTATTTT.

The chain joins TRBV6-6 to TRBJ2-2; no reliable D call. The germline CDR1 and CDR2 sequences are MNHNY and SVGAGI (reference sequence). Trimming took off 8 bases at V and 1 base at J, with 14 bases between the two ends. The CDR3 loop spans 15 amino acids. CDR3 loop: CASSFTGWNTGELFF. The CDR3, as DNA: TGTGCCAGCTCCTTCACGGGTTGGAACACCGGGGAGCTGTTTTTT.

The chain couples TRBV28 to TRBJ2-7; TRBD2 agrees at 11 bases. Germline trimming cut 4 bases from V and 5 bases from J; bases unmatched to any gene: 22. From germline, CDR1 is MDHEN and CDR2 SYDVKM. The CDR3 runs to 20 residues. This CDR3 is CASSWRGGLAAGKTIHEQYF. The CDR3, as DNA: TGTGCCAGCAGTTGGAGGGGGGGACTAGCGGCCGGGAAAACGATCCACGAGCAGTACTTC.